The present TCR beta chain was sequenced within a study of metastatic and nonmetastatic thyroid tumors. Study-wide context: Repertoires were compared across blood and tumor or nodule tissue from malignant and benign thyroid patients.

This clone was counted at least ten times. What it recognizes is unknown. Study-wide results and limits: Significantly higher TCR beta diversity was reportedly seen in malignant thyroid tumors than benign nodules, in blood and tumor.

All patients were treatment-naive before thyroid surgery. In the original analysis: For papillary thyroid cancer, a distant-metastasis classifier was constructed from CDR3 differences observed across clinicopathological groups. From the PCR reads, TCRdb re-called clones with MiXCR. None of the V and J calls come from the authors' own analysis; TCRdb made them. The sample carries around 34,000 clones, approximately 16% recorded once. The CDR3 contains 13 residues. The ends were cut back, 2 bases at V and 7 bases at J, with 10 bases in the middle. Germline-derived CDR1 and CDR2 are SEHNR and FQNEAQ (reference sequence).

Sequencing was carried out using blood. This chain links TRBV7-9 with TRBJ2-3, with no clear D. The sequence was collected from a female donor with papillary thyroid cancer or a benign thyroid nodule (not recorded which). Some clones in this sample may be carry-over from other donors' samples. CDR3 sequence: CASSLQSGYTQYF. In DNA, the CDR3 is TGTGCCAGCAGCTTACAGTCGGGCTATACGCAGTATTTT.